This entry concerns a single T cell receptor beta chain. This specimen comes from a study of CD8 T cells in ankylosing spondylitis. One entry per CDR3 protein results from TCRdb running MiXCR on the 5' RACE reads. The sample carries 300,000 to 350,000 distinct CDR3 sequences, around 20% recorded once. CDR3 length: 14 residues. CDR1 MNHEY and CDR2 SVGEGT come from the germline V gene. Trimming removed 2 bases at V and 2 bases at J, with 9 bases between. The source material was blood, either unsorted or a sorted T cell fraction (not recorded which). The receptor was derived from a female donor with ankylosing spondylitis or in good health (not recorded which). The chain uses TRBV6-2 or TRBV6-3 and TRBJ1-2; maybe TRBD1 (5 bases). For the CDR3, the DNA is TGTGCCAGCAGTTACCCGGGGGGGAACTATGGCTACACCTTC. It is translated as CASSYPGGNYGYTF.